One sample yielded the 7 T cell receptor beta chains listed below, sequenced in a study of T-cell memory formation after mild COVID-19. TCRdb used MiXCR to reprocess the 5' RACE reads, holding one entry per CDR3 protein. The repertoire has 200,000 to 300,000 distinct CDR3 sequences, 15% to 17% of them found once; the top ten carry 2.1%. Sequencing was carried out using PBMCs or a T cell subset sorted from them (not recorded which). The source is an adult woman who had mild COVID-19 (a few samples of this study predate the infection). Cell type and time point are not known.

This clonotype has only a few counts. The chain employs TRBV6-2 or TRBV6-3 and TRBJ1-5; 10 nucleotides line up with TRBD1. With V trimmed by 7 bases and J by 5 bases, 14 bases remained unmatched. The germline CDR1 and CDR2 sequences are MNHEY and SVGEGT. The CDR3 is made up of 17 amino acids. CDR3: CASMLKSGTGEDQPQHF. CDR3 nucleotide sequence: TGTGCCAGCATGCTAAAATCCGGGACAGGGGAAGATCAGCCCCAGCATTTT.

This chain joins TRBV12-3 or TRBV12-4 and TRBJ2-4; D unclear. V lost 6 bases and J 0 bases, leaving 15 bases between the germline ends. The CDR3 is 16 residues long. CDR3 region: CASSHSGLLAKNIQYF. The CDR3 DNA follows: TGTGCCAGCAGCCACTCCGGTCTACTAGCCAAAAACATTCAGTACTTC.

In this sample, this clonotype turned up a few times. J is TRBJ2-7 and V is TRBV12-3 or TRBV12-4, with D possibly being TRBD2 (5 bases). V lost 7 bases, J lost 4 bases, and 11 bases lay in between. This CDR3 comprises 12 residues. CDR3 DNA sequence: TGTGCCAGCACTGGGAGTAGGTACGAGCAGTACTTC. Protein sequence: CASTGSRYEQYF.

This clonotype was counted many times. This rearrangement joins TRBV7-3 to TRBJ1-1, with D uncertain. V dropped 6 bases and J dropped 3 bases, with 11 bases sitting between them. This CDR3 has 13 amino acids. Germline CDR1 reads SGHTA; CDR2 reads FQGTGA. CDR3 protein: CASRFDSYTEAFF. The CDR3 coding sequence is TGTGCCAGCAGATTTGATTCATACACTGAAGCTTTCTTT.

The chain couples TRBV3-1 to TRBJ1-6, with D uncertain. The length of the CDR3 is 14 residues. Germline V gene lookup returns CDR1 LGHDT and CDR2 YNNKEL (reference sequence). Deletions cut 2 bases from V and 8 bases from J, with 10 bases between. CDR3 protein: CASSQPLKDSPLHF. The CDR3 DNA reads TGTGCCAGCAGCCAACCCCTTAAGGATTCACCCCTCCACTTT.

The chain employs TRBV7-3 and TRBJ2-3, with D possibly matching TRBD2 (6 bases). Looked up from germline, CDR1 is SGHTA and CDR2 is FQGTGA. Trimming cost V 5 bases and J 2 bases, with 17 bases left between them. There are 16 residues in the CDR3. CDR3 loop: CASSPGAGGLTDTQYF. The CDR3 DNA reads TGTGCCAGCAGCCCCGGAGCGGGCGGGCTCACAGATACGCAGTATTTT.

The V gene is TRBV18, the J gene TRBJ2-3; D uncertain. Germline V gene lookup returns CDR1 KGHSH and CDR2 LQKENI. V lost 5 bases to trimming and J lost 4 bases, with 10 bases between them. This CDR3 comprises 13 residues. As DNA, the CDR3 is TGTGCCAGCTCAACTTTTTCGGCAGATACGCAGTATTTT. Encoded protein: CASSTFSADTQYF.